Presented here are 2 T cell receptor beta chains from one specimen sequenced in a study of early T cells in non-severe SARS-CoV-2 infection. TCRdb recomputed calls from the 5' RACE reads with MiXCR, one row per CDR3 protein. The sample lists 70,000 to 75,000 distinct CDR3 sequences; roughly an eighth were seen once. The specimen sequenced was whole blood. The source is an adult who was a healthcare worker with PCR-confirmed SARS-CoV-2 infection or an uninfected control (not recorded which).

This chain uses TRBV11-3 with TRBJ2-2, with D unclear. The V gene lost 6 bases and the J gene lost 7 bases, with 6 bases spanning the gap. Germline assignment: CDR1 SGHNT and CDR2 YENEEA. The CDR3 spans 11 residues. The CDR3 sequence: CASRGNGELFF. In nucleotides, the CDR3 is TGTGCCAGCAGGGGGAACGGGGAGCTGTTTTTT.

The chain employs TRBV20-1 and TRBJ1-2, with D possibly being TRBD1 (5 bases). This CDR3 is 14 amino acids long. CDR1 is DFQATT, CDR2 SNEGSKA, per germline (reference sequence). V dropped 1 base and J dropped 8 bases, with 17 bases sitting between them. The CDR3 is CSARVLGREDGYTF. CDR3 nucleotides: TGCAGTGCTAGAGTTTTGGGCAGGGAAGACGGCTACACCTTC.